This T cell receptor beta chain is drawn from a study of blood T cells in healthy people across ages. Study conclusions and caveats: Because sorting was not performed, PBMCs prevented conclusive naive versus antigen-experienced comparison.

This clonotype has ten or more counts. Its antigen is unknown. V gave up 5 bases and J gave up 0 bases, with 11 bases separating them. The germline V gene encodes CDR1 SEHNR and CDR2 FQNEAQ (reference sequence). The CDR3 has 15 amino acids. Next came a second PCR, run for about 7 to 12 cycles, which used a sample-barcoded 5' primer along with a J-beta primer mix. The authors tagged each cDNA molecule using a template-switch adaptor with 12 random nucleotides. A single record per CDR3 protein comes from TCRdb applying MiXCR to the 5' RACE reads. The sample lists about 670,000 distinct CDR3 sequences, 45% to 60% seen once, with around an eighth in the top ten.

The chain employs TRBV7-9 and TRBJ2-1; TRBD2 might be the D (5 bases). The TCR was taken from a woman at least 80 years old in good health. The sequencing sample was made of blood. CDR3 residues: CASSRTSRSYNEQFF. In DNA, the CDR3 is TGTGCCAGCAGCCGTACTAGTCGCTCCTACAATGAGCAGTTCTTC.